This TCR beta chain derives from a study of identical twins. The study's findings and limits: Twins' excess sharing was less marked for out-of-frame beta sequences. Cross-sectional statistics, not tracking of the same donors, supported the conclusions. A lower insertion count was a feature of abundant cord blood beta clonotypes, with no such feature in memory repertoires.

Germline V gene data show CDR1 as SGHRS and CDR2 as YFSETQ. The CDR3 consists of 14 residues. Trimming stripped 4 bases from V and 6 bases from J, with 16 bases between. A note on this clonotype: Its antigen remains unknown.

TCRdb fed the 5' RACE reads into MiXCR, producing one record per CDR3 protein. This sample yields about 920,000 distinct CDR3 sequences, of which roughly an eighth are seen a single time; around 1.6% belongs to the top ten. This sample also appeared in a second study, on yellow fever vaccine responses in identical twins. That work states: The authors reported partly convergent, partly personalized vaccine responses in identical twins.

Sequences were obtained from PBMCs. The origin of this receptor is a woman aged 18-29 years in good health. This chain links TRBV5-1 with TRBJ1-2; TRBD1 might be the D (6 bases). The CDR3 nucleotides are TGCGCCAGCAGCGAAGGGTGGAAGGGGGATGGCTACACCTTC. It yields the protein CASSEGWKGDGYTF.